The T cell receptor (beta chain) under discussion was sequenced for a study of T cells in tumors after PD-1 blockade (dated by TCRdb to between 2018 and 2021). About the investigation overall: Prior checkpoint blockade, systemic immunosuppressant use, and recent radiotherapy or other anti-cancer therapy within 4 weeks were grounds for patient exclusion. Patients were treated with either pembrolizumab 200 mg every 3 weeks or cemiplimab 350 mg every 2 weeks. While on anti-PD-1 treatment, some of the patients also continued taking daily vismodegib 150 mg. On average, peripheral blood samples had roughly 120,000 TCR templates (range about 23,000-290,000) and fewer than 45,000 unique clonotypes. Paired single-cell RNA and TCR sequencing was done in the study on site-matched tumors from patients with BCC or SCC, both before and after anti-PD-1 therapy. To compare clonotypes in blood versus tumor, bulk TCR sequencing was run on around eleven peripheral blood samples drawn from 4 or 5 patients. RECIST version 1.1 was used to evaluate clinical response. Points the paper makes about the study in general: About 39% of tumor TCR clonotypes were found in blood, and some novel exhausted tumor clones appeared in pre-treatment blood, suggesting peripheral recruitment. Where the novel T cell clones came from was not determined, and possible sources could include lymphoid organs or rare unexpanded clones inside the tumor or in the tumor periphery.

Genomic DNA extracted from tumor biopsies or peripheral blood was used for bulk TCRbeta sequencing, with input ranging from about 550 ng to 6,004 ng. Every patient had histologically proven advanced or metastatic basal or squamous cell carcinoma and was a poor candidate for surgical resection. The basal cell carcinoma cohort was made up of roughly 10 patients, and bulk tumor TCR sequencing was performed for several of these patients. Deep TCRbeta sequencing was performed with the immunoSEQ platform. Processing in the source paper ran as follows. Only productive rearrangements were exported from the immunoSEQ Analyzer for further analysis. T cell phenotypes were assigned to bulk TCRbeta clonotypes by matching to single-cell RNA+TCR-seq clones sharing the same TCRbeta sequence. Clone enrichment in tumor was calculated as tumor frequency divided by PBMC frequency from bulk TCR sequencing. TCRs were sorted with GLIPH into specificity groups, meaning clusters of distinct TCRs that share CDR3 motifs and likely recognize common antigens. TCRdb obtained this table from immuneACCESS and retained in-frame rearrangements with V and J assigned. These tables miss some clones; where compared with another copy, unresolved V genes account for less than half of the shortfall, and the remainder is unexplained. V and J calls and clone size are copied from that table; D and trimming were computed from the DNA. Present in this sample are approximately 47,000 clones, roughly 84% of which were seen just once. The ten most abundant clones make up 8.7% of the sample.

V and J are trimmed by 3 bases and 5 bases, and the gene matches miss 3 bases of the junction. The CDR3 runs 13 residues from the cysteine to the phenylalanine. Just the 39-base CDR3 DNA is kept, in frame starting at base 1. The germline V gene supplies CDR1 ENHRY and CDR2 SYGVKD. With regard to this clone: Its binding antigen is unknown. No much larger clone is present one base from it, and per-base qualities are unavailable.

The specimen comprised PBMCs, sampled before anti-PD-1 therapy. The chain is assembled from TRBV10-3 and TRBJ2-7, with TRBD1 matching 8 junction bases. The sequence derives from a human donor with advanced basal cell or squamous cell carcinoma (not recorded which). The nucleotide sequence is TGTGCCATCAGTGACACGGACAGGGACGAGCAGTACTTC. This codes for CAISDTDRDEQYF.